This section outlines one TCR beta chain sequence together with its context. This record belongs to a study of radiation and T cells in renal cell carcinoma. The V gene lost 1 base and the J gene lost 3 bases, with 7 bases spanning the gap. The germline V gene has CDR1 LGHNA and CDR2 YSLEER. The CDR3 extends over 13 amino acids. Time point of the sample: baseline pretreatment blood. The sample's treatment: 15 Gy SBRT to primary tumor, nephrectomy 4 weeks later. This renal cell carcinoma was of the clear cell type. Clones were read by immunoSEQ multiplex PCR, and TCRdb kept only the in-frame ones, dropping some. The sample yields 150,000 or so clones, around 78% seen once.

Here the sequenced sample was blood, taken from a patient whose treatment included radiotherapy and nephrectomy. The V call is TRBV4-3, the J call TRBJ2-7, with D perhaps being TRBD1 or TRBD2 (5 bases each). This receptor was obtained from a woman in her forties or fifties with renal cell carcinoma. CDR3 in amino acids: CASSQGGDYEQYF. CDR3 DNA sequence: TGCGCCAGCAGCCAAGGAGGGGACTACGAGCAGTACTTC.